The rows below give T cell receptor beta chains drawn from one sample of a study of CD8 T cells in Susac syndrome. A single record per CDR3 protein comes from TCRdb applying MiXCR to the immunoSEQ multiplex PCR reads. Among 150,000 to 200,000 distinct CDR3 sequences, approximately 95% were seen once, and the ten largest hold roughly 0.1%. Sequenced sample: CD4+ T cells from PBMCs. These receptors came from a human donor with multiple sclerosis. The CDR3 runs from the conserved cysteine through the conserved F or W. Each record gives: D gene, V gene, clone size, J gene, CDR3 DNA, CDR3 protein. A D gene is named only where the DNA matches it firmly. The listing skips clone size in some rows; elsewhere it reads once, few, many or a size class.

D gene: TRBD2; V gene: TRBV12-3/TRBV12-4; clone size: NA; J gene: TRBJ2-3; CDR3 DNA: TGTGCCAGCAGTTTACGTTGGAGCGGGAGGGCAGATACGCAGTATTTT; CDR3 protein: CASSLRWSGRADTQYF
D gene: NA; V gene: TRBV11-2; clone size: NA; J gene: TRBJ2-5; CDR3 DNA: TGTGCCAGCAGCTTTGGAAACCAAGAGACCCAGTACTTC; CDR3 protein: CASSFGNQETQYF
D gene: NA; V gene: TRBV20-1; clone size: NA; J gene: TRBJ2-7; CDR3 DNA: TGCAGTGCTAGAGAATCCCCCCAGGAGCAGTACTTC; CDR3 protein: CSARESPQEQYF
D gene: TRBD1; V gene: TRBV7-9; clone size: once; J gene: TRBJ1-4; CDR3 DNA: TGTGCCAGCAGCCCTCGGACAGGGAGGGCCACTAATGAAAAACTGTTTTTT; CDR3 protein: CASSPRTGRATNEKLFF
D gene: TRBD2; V gene: TRBV7-2; clone size: NA; J gene: TRBJ2-5; CDR3 DNA: TGTGCCAGCAGCCCGTCCCTGACTAGCGGGAGGACCGAGACCCAGTACTTC; CDR3 protein: CASSPSLTSGRTETQYF
D gene: TRBD1; V gene: TRBV6-2/TRBV6-3; clone size: NA; J gene: TRBJ2-5; CDR3 DNA: TGTGCCAGCAGTCCGGGACAGGGGTTTACAGAGACCCAGTACTTC; CDR3 protein: CASSPGQGFTETQYF
D gene: NA; V gene: TRBV6-2/TRBV6-3; clone size: once; J gene: TRBJ2-3; CDR3 DNA: TGTGCCAGCAGTGCCCTCGGACGCCCGGATACGCAGTATTTT; CDR3 protein: CASSALGRPDTQYF
D gene: TRBD1; V gene: TRBV11-2; clone size: NA; J gene: TRBJ1-4; CDR3 DNA: TGTGCCAGCAGCTTAGGGGGGACAGGGGTTAATGAAAAACTGTTTTTT; CDR3 protein: CASSLGGTGVNEKLFF
D gene: TRBD1; V gene: TRBV28; clone size: once; J gene: TRBJ2-7; CDR3 DNA: TGTGCCAGCAGTCCCCGGGACAGGGGCCACGAGCAGTACTTC; CDR3 protein: CASSPRDRGHEQYF
D gene: TRBD2; V gene: TRBV5-4; clone size: NA; J gene: TRBJ2-1; CDR3 DNA: TGTGCCAGCAGCTTACGCCTGAGAGGACTAGCGGGATGGAGCTCCTACAATGAGCAGTTCTTC; CDR3 protein: CASSLRLRGLAGWSSYNEQFF
D gene: NA; V gene: TRBV5-6; clone size: NA; J gene: TRBJ2-5; CDR3 DNA: TGTGCCAGCAGCTTGGTTCAGGGGCACGGGACCCAGTACTTC; CDR3 protein: CASSLVQGHGTQYF